These T cell receptor beta chains were read from a single sample in a study of siplizumab effects on memory and regulatory T cells. Libraries were prepared by immunoSEQ multiplex PCR; TCRdb keeps only in-frame clonotypes and omits some of them. The data show around 120,000 clones, roughly 94% seen once. Sequencing was performed on non-Treg CD4+ T cells sorted from blood. Receptors were obtained from a human donor in good health. Each CDR3 is given with its conserved first and last residue. Each record gives: V gene, J gene, D gene, clone size, CDR3 DNA, CDR3 protein. The D gene is left open where the match is weak. Clone sizes are given selectively: once, few, many, or a class where the clone is expanded.

TRBV27,TRBJ2-7,TRBD2,NA,TGTGCCAGCAGCCCCCGGGGCGGGAGGCTGGCCCAGGGGCAGTACTTC,CASSPRGGRLAQGQYF
TRBV18,TRBJ1-2,NA,once,TGTGCCAGCTCACCCAGCCCCGACAATATTTATGGCTACACCTTC,CASSPSPDNIYGYTF
TRBV6-1,TRBJ1-3,NA,NA,TGTGCCAGCAGTCTCGAGGCGCGAGGAAACACCATATATTTT,CASSLEARGNTIYF
TRBV5-4,TRBJ2-1,TRBD1,once,TGTGCCAGCAGCTGGACAGGGGTTGGGTCCTACAATGAGCAGTTCTTC,CASSWTGVGSYNEQFF
TRBV15,TRBJ2-7,TRBD1,NA,TGTGCCACCAGCACCAACCAGGGACAGGCCGGTCGGTACGAGCAGTACTTC,CATSTNQGQAGRYEQYF
TRBV11-2,TRBJ2-4,NA,NA,TGTGCCAGCCAAAGCCTAGCCAAAAACATTCAGTACTTC,CASQSLAKNIQYF
TRBV11-2,TRBJ1-5,NA,NA,TGTGCCAGCAGCTTTCAGCGCAATCAGCCCCAGCATTTT,CASSFQRNQPQHF
TRBV10-3,TRBJ1-5,NA,NA,TGTGCCATCAGGGGGACCGGGGCAGGCAATCAGCCCCAGCATTTT,CAIRGTGAGNQPQHF
TRBV7-6,TRBJ1-4,TRBD1,NA,TGTGCCAGCAGTTGGGACAGGCGGCGAGCGAATGAAAAACTGTTTTTT,CASSWDRRRANEKLFF
TRBV10-3,TRBJ2-6,NA,NA,TGTGCCACCCGCACGCACTCTGGGGCCAACGTCCTGACTTTC,CATRTHSGANVLTF
TRBV18,TRBJ2-3,TRBD1,NA,TGTGCCAGCTCGGCCGGGACAGGGATTATCGATACGCAGTATTTT,CASSAGTGIIDTQYF
TRBV27,TRBJ1-1,TRBD1,NA,TGTGCCAGCACCCAGCTTCCGGGACAGGGGACTGAAGCTTTCTTT,CASTQLPGQGTEAFF
TRBV7-7,TRBJ2-5,TRBD2,NA,TGTGCTAGCAGCTTAGGACTAGCGGGCGGAGAGACCCAGTACTTC,CASSLGLAGGETQYF
TRBV6-5,TRBJ2-3,NA,NA,TGTGCCAGCAGTTACTCGAGAAGCACAGATACGCAGTATTTT,CASSYSRSTDTQYF
TRBV7-3,TRBJ1-1,NA,NA,TGTGCCAGCAGCTTATCTGGCGGGGCTGAAGCTTTCTTT,CASSLSGGAEAFF
TRBV2,TRBJ1-1,NA,NA,TGTGCCAGCAGTGAACAGGCAAACACTGAAGCTTTCTTT,CASSEQANTEAFF
TRBV5-1,TRBJ2-7,NA,NA,TGCGCCAGCAGCTCTTGGGACCTCTACGAGCAGTACTTC,CASSSWDLYEQYF
TRBV1,TRBJ1-1,NA,NA,TGCACCAGCAGCCAAGGGAAAACCGCCCCTCTAATGAACACTGAAGCTTTCTTT,CTSSQGKTAPLMNTEAFF
TRBV11-2,TRBJ2-3,TRBD2,NA,TGTGCCAGCAGCTTAAGCGGGGGGGCCCCAGATACGCAGTATTTT,CASSLSGGAPDTQYF
TRBV27,TRBJ2-7,TRBD2,NA,TGTGCCAGCAGGGAACCGGGACTAGCGGGCCAACTCTACGAGCAGTACTTC,CASREPGLAGQLYEQYF
TRBV6-1,TRBJ2-7,NA,NA,TGTGCCAGCAGTGTTTACAGGGAGACCTACGAGCAGTACTTC,CASSVYRETYEQYF
TRBV19,TRBJ2-1,TRBD2,NA,TGTGCCAGTAGTAGACTAGCGGGTTACAATGAGCAGTTCTTC,CASSRLAGYNEQFF
TRBV5-1,TRBJ2-5,NA,NA,TGCGCCAGCAGCCTAGGGTCCACGACAAACCAAGAGACCCAGTACTTC,CASSLGSTTNQETQYF
TRBV7-8,TRBJ1-2,NA,NA,TGTGCCAGCAGCCACCCCCCAGCTAACTATGGCTACACCTTC,CASSHPPANYGYTF